This passage covers 28 T cell receptor beta chains from one sample sequenced in a study of cytomegalovirus exposure and HLA in healthy donors. The repertoire was sequenced with immunoSEQ multiplex PCR; TCRdb's copy has only in-frame clones and lacks some. The data contain some 210,000 clones, around 90% of them singletons. Sequences were obtained from PBMCs. Receptors were obtained from a young woman in good health and CMV-seropositive.

The chain recombines TRBV10-3 with TRBJ1-4, with 7 positions matching TRBD1. J was trimmed by 0 bases and V by 8 bases; bases with no gene match: 12. This CDR3 spans 17 amino acids. The germline V gene has CDR1 ENHRY and CDR2 SYGVKD. The CDR3 here is CAISRKGQGATNEKLFF. CDR3 nucleotides: TGTGCCATCTCACGGAAGGGCCAGGGGGCAACTAATGAAAAACTGTTTTTT.

The genes are TRBV4-2 and TRBJ2-5, with D possibly being TRBD2 (5 bases). This CDR3 region has 15 residues. V lost 6 bases, J lost 1 base, and 15 bases lay in between. Germline CDR1 and CDR2: LGHNA and YNFKEQ. This CDR3 is CASRPVSETQETQYF. As DNA, the CDR3 is TGTGCCAGCAGGCCCGTTAGCGAGACCCAAGAGACCCAGTACTTC.

CDR3 residues: CASSQDLQAGASWREQYF. The DNA for the CDR3 is TGCGCCAGCAGCCAAGATCTTCAAGCGGGAGCCTCTTGGCGGGAGCAGTACTTC. The V gene is TRBV4-1, the J gene TRBJ2-7; 8 bases are a match to TRBD2. Germline lookup yields CDR1 MGHRA and CDR2 YSYEKL. The CDR3 totals 18 residues. V lost 0 bases and J lost 7; bases outside the gene matches: 17.

The chain combines TRBV5-5 with TRBJ2-3, with D possibly being TRBD2 (5 bases). With 0 bases removed from V and 3 bases from J, the gap between germline ends came to 17 bases. Germline CDR1 SGHKS, CDR2 YYEKEE (reference sequence). The length of the CDR3 is 17 residues. CDR3 nucleotide sequence: TGTGCCAGCAGCTTGGCCCCTACGGGGAGAAGAACAGATACGCAGTATTTT. Translated, it gives CASSLAPTGRRTDTQYF.

This clone was seen once. This CDR3 is CASSQSGGLKGEQFF. DNA of the CDR3: TGTGCCAGCAGTCAGTCGGGAGGGCTAAAGGGTGAGCAGTTCTTC. V gene TRBV28 combines with J gene TRBJ2-1; TRBD2 aligns across 8 bases. There are 15 residues in the CDR3. Germline V lookup: CDR1 MDHEN, CDR2 SYDVKM. V shed 5 bases, J shed 9 bases, and the junction held 12 bases outside the gene matches. The variable domain in full, with the rest retrieved from reference TRBV28 and TRBJ2-1, is DVKVTQSSRYLVKRTGEKVFLECVQDMDHENMFWYRQDPGLGLRLIYFSYDVKMKEKGDIPEGYSVSREKKERFSLILESASTNQTSMYLCASSQSGGLKGEQFFGPGTRLTVL.

The chain combines TRBV30 with TRBJ2-3; TRBD2 agrees at 11 bases. The junction had 6 bases not matched to a gene; V was cut back by 8 bases and J by 2 bases. CDR3 length: 14 amino acids. Germline values: CDR1 GTSNPN, CDR2 SVGIG (reference sequence). The DNA for the CDR3 is TGTGCCAGCCTGACTAGCGGGAACACAGATACGCAGTATTTT. This codes for CASLTSGNTDTQYF.

V is TRBV30 and J is TRBJ2-1, with TRBD2 identical over 8 bases. Germline lookup yields CDR1 GTSNPN and CDR2 SVGIG (reference sequence). Losses at the gene ends were 5 bases for V and 2 bases for J; bases not matched to a gene: 11. The CDR3 loop spans 16 amino acids. CDR3 sequence reads: CAWGGPTSGPYNEQFF. CDR3 in DNA: TGTGCCTGGGGGGGTCCCACTAGCGGACCCTACAATGAGCAGTTCTTC.

In regard to this clone: A read error may account for a junction end that differs from germline. The chain combines TRBV19 with TRBJ2-3; TRBD2 matches at 8 bases. The V gene's germline CDR1 is LNHDA and CDR2 SQIVND (reference sequence). The CDR3 consists of 11 residues. The CDR3 bases are TGTGCCTCCCATCAGCGGGAGTCCCCCGTCTTT. Protein product: CASHQRESPVF.

The V gene is TRBV30, the J gene TRBJ1-5, with TRBD1 matching 7 bases. Germline CDR1 is GTSNPN and CDR2 is SVGIG (reference sequence). CDR3 length: 14 amino acids. V lost 2 bases and J lost 5; bases outside the gene matches: 6. The CDR3 DNA follows: TGTGCCTGGAGTCTCGACAGGGTCTATCAGCCCCAGCATTTT. Translating it yields CAWSLDRVYQPQHF.

The genes are TRBV19 and TRBJ1-1; D not resolved. V dropped 5 bases and J dropped 5 bases, with 12 bases sitting between them. There are 13 residues in the CDR3. Germline assignment: CDR1 LNHDA and CDR2 SQIVND (reference sequence). The CDR3 reads CASSAGEGTEAFF. The DNA for the CDR3 is TGTGCCAGTAGTGCGGGTGAGGGAACTGAAGCTTTCTTT.

The chain uses TRBV18 and TRBJ1-4; D may be TRBD1 (6 bases). Germline V CDR1 and CDR2: KGHSH, LQKENI. Trimming shortened V by 0 bases and J by 5 bases, and 16 bases separated the two germline ends. The CDR3 contains 17 residues. DNA for the CDR3: TGTGCCAGCTCACCACCGGGGGCGGGAGTACTAAATGAAAAACTGTTTTTT. Translation gives CASSPPGAGVLNEKLFF.

The table lists this clone with a few counts. The chain carries TRBV7-9 and TRBJ1-1, with D uncertain. The CDR3 totals 16 residues. The ends were cut back, 4 bases at V and 5 bases at J, with 20 bases in the middle. Germline V CDR1 and CDR2: SEHNR, FQNEAQ (reference sequence). CDR3 protein: CASSSRRKARWTEAFF. The CDR3 coding sequence is TGTGCCAGCAGCTCCCGGCGGAAAGCGAGATGGACTGAAGCTTTCTTT.

The chain couples TRBV27 to TRBJ2-3; 7 bases map to TRBD2. V lost 5 bases to trimming and J lost 3 bases; unmatched junction nucleotides: 11. Germline-derived CDR1 and CDR2 are MNHEY and SMNVEV (reference sequence). This CDR3 comprises 16 residues. The CDR3 reads CASSRPLGGSTDTQYF. The CDR3 DNA is TGTGCCAGCAGTCGCCCCCTCGGGGGGTCGACAGATACGCAGTATTTT.

The count of this clone is one. This chain uses TRBV7-6 with TRBJ1-1, with 8 bases that match TRBD1. The ends lost 4 bases at V and 2 bases at J; junction bases unmatched: 6. The germline CDR1 and CDR2 sequences are SGHVS and FNYEAQ. This CDR3 spans 15 amino acids. The CDR3 DNA sequence: TGTGCCAGCAGCTCACCAGGGGGCTTTAACACTGAAGCTTTCTTT. Its translation is CASSSPGGFNTEAFF.

CDR3 sequence reads: CASSNRGNRGYTF. The DNA of the CDR3 is TGTGCCAGCAGCAACAGGGGGAATAGGGGCTACACCTTC. The chain employs TRBV5-6 and TRBJ1-2; TRBD1 matches 8 bases. CDR3 length: 13 residues. The J segment lost 8 bases and the V segment lost 4 bases, leaving 7 bases of the junction unmatched. The germline V gene encodes CDR1 SGHDT and CDR2 YYEEEE.

This clone was recorded once. The V and J genes are TRBV30 and TRBJ2-2; 9 bases match TRBD1. V lost 3 bases, J lost 7 bases, and 6 bases stayed unmatched. The germline gives CDR1 GTSNPN, CDR2 SVGIG (reference sequence). CDR3 size: 14 residues. This CDR3 is CAWRPGQGNGELFF. The CDR3 nucleotides read TGTGCCTGGAGGCCGGGACAGGGTAACGGGGAGCTGTTTTTT.

DNA of the CDR3: TGCAGCGTTGTACCAGGACAGGGGGCGTCAGTGAATGGCTACACCTTC. As protein: CSVVPGQGASVNGYTF. The rearrangement joins TRBV29-1 to TRBJ1-2, with 11 bases lining up with TRBD1. V was clipped by 4 bases and J by 6 bases; unmatched bases: 13. CDR1 is SQVTM, CDR2 ANQGSEA, per germline. The CDR3 sequence is 16 residues long.

The chain carries TRBV28 and TRBJ1-5; D possibly corresponds to TRBD1 (6 bases). This CDR3 is built from 16 residues. Germline loops: CDR1 MDHEN, CDR2 SYDVKM. V was pared by 5 bases and J by 0 bases, with 14 bases between. CDR3 sequence reads: CASSIGQTYSNQPQHF. The CDR3 DNA sequence: TGTGCCAGCAGTATCGGACAGACGTATAGCAATCAGCCCCAGCATTTT.

This sequence joins TRBV4-1 and TRBJ2-1; the match to TRBD2 covers 11 bases. The CDR3 has 18 amino acids. Trimming took 1 base from V and 0 from J; bases not matched to a gene: 5. Germline CDR1 MGHRA, CDR2 YSYEKL. The CDR3 is CASSQASGRPSSYNEQFF. CDR3 coding DNA: TGCGCCAGCAGCCAAGCTAGCGGGAGGCCCAGCTCCTACAATGAGCAGTTCTTC.

J is TRBJ2-2 and V is TRBV19; the match to TRBD1 covers 9 bases. V lost 4 bases to trimming and J lost 7 bases; unmatched junction nucleotides: 4. CDR1 and CDR2 from the germline V gene are LNHDA and SQIVND (reference sequence). CDR3 length: 14 residues. The CDR3 loop reads CASSTGQGIGELFF. DNA for the CDR3: TGTGCCAGTAGTACGGGACAGGGTATCGGGGAGCTGTTTTTT. The full variable domain, with the rest looked up from reference TRBV19 and TRBJ2-2, is DGGITQSPKYLFRKEGQNVTLSCEQNLNHDAMYWYRQDPGQGLRLIYYSQIVNDFQKGDIAEGYSVSREKKESFPLTVTSAQKNPTAFYLCASSTGQGIGELFFGEGSRLTVL.

The rearrangement uses TRBV4-1 and TRBJ2-1, with a possible D match to TRBD2 (5 bases). Between the trimmed V and J ends, which lost 4 bases and 0 bases, there was a span of 16 bases. The CDR3 loop spans 17 amino acids. CDR1 MGHRA and CDR2 YSYEKL come from the germline V gene. The CDR3 DNA reads as TGCGCCAGCAGCCGCGGAGCGGAACTTACCTCCTACAATGAGCAGTTCTTC. Translated: CASSRGAELTSYNEQFF.

The rearrangement joins TRBV27 to TRBJ2-7; TRBD1 is a possible D gene (6 bases). Deletions cut 6 bases from V and 7 bases from J, with 16 bases between. Germline lookup yields CDR1 MNHEY and CDR2 SMNVEV (reference sequence). The CDR3 extends over 13 amino acids. The CDR3, as DNA: TGTGCCAGCAGCCCGGACAGTTCGTGGGAGCAGTACTTC. Amino acid sequence: CASSPDSSWEQYF.

This chain joins TRBV28 and TRBJ1-5; D might be TRBD1 (5 bases). The CDR3 contains 15 residues. Germline values: CDR1 MDHEN, CDR2 SYDVKM. V lost 2 bases and J 7 bases, leaving 15 bases between the germline ends. CDR3 bases: TGTGCCAGCAGTTTACGCGGGGGATCGAGACAGCCCCAGCATTTT. Amino acids: CASSLRGGSRQPQHF.

CDR3 region: CASTSGQGPGELFF. CDR3 bases: TGTGCCAGCACTTCGGGACAGGGTCCCGGGGAGCTGTTTTTT. This sequence joins TRBV27 and TRBJ2-2, with 9 bases lining up with TRBD1. The germline gives CDR1 MNHEY, CDR2 SMNVEV (reference sequence). Unmatched junction bases numbered 6, after V lost 7 bases and J lost 6 bases. The CDR3 has 14 amino acids.

This clone was recorded only once. This chain connects TRBV6-5 to TRBJ2-5; D is perhaps TRBD1 (5 bases). Germline values: CDR1 MNHEY, CDR2 SVGAGI. The germline V and J ends were trimmed by 6 bases and 7 bases, with 18 bases remaining between them. The CDR3 is made up of 14 amino acids. The CDR3 loop reads CASSRQPSTGTQYF. CDR3 in DNA: TGTGCCAGCAGCCGACAGCCTTCTACAGGGACCCAGTACTTC.

This clone was seen more than once but under ten times. This rearrangement joins TRBV28 to TRBJ1-5, with 10 bases that match TRBD1. Looked up from germline, CDR1 is MDHEN and CDR2 is SYDVKM. The CDR3 runs to 16 residues. J lost 0 bases, V lost 8 bases, and 7 bases had no gene match. As DNA, the CDR3 is TGTGCCAGCCTATCCGGGACAGGGGTTAGCAATCAGCCCCAGCATTTT. Encoded protein: CASLSGTGVSNQPQHF.

The chain has TRBV28 and TRBJ2-7; no clear D. This CDR3 region has 11 residues. With 8 bases removed from V and 5 bases from J, the gap between germline ends came to 10 bases. CDR1 and CDR2 (germline): MDHEN, SYDVKM. CDR3 DNA sequence: TGTGCCAGCTTGAGTCACGACGAGCAGTACTTC. The encoded protein is CASLSHDEQYF.

The chain couples TRBV28 to TRBJ2-7; D possibly corresponds to TRBD1 (5 bases). The V gene's germline CDR1 is MDHEN and CDR2 SYDVKM. This CDR3 has 14 amino acids. The ends were cut back, 4 bases at V and 2 bases at J, with 12 bases in the middle. CDR3 amino acids: CASSYADITYEQYF. CDR3 bases: TGTGCCAGCAGTTACGCGGACATTACCTACGAGCAGTACTTC.